These 26 T cell receptor beta chains originate from one sample sequenced in a study of T cell repertoires in cytomegalovirus infection. TCRdb analysed the reads with MiXCR anew, one entry per CDR3 protein. Here the sample spans more than 150,000 distinct CDR3 sequences, roughly a fifth being singletons. The material sequenced was PBMCs. The receptor set was obtained from a human donor in good health (CMV status not recorded). Some clones in this sample may be carry-over from other donors' samples.

The chain links TRBV5-6 to TRBJ1-2; D is uncertain. From germline, CDR1 is SGHDT and CDR2 YYEEEE. Between the trimmed V and J ends, which lost 2 bases and 8 bases, there was a span of 7 bases. The CDR3 runs to 11 residues. The CDR3, as DNA: TGTGCCAGCAGCTTTTCTAGAGGCTACACCTTC. Residues: CASSFSRGYTF.

This clonotype was seen more than once but under ten times. The J gene is TRBJ2-7, the V gene TRBV7-9; possibly TRBD1 for D (6 bases). This CDR3 comprises 14 residues. Germline CDR1 SEHNR, CDR2 FQNEAQ (reference sequence). V lost 6 bases and J 5 bases, leaving 17 bases between the germline ends. CDR3 coding DNA: TGTGCCAGCAGTTCCCGGGACACCAGGCACGAGCAGTACTTC. As protein: CASSSRDTRHEQYF.

In its sample, this clonotype was seen a few times. This chain uses TRBV20-1 with TRBJ2-3; D gene unclear. The CDR3 length is 15 residues. With 5 bases removed from V and 6 bases from J, the gap between germline ends came to 21 bases. Per germline, CDR1 DFQATT and CDR2 SNEGSKA (reference sequence). CDR3 protein: CSAPMVGPGLDTQYF. For the CDR3, the DNA is TGCAGTGCTCCCATGGTGGGTCCCGGTCTGGATACGCAGTATTTT.

This clonotype was found many times. The V gene is TRBV7-6, the J gene TRBJ1-1, with 8 bases aligning to TRBD1. Trimming cost V 5 bases and J 3 bases; bases outside gene matches: 8. CDR1 and CDR2 from the germline V gene are SGHVS and FNYEAQ. The CDR3 length is 15 residues. The CDR3 nucleotides read TGTGCCAGCAGCCGAACGACAGGGGTTGACACTGAAGCTTTCTTT. It codes for CASSRTTGVDTEAFF.

Only a few counts were recorded for this clonotype. The rearrangement uses TRBV19 and TRBJ2-7; TRBD1 aligns across 7 bases. J was trimmed by 6 bases and V by 8 bases; bases with no gene match: 7. This CDR3 region has 12 residues. The germline V gene encodes CDR1 LNHDA and CDR2 SQIVND (reference sequence). CDR3 in amino acids: CASALQGSEQYF. CDR3 DNA sequence: TGTGCCAGTGCTCTACAGGGGAGCGAGCAGTACTTC.

This chain joins TRBV20-1 and TRBJ2-1, with a tentative D call TRBD1 (5 bases). The CDR3 has 15 amino acids. The ends were cut back, 6 bases at V and 8 bases at J, with 23 bases in the middle. Germline CDR1 and CDR2: DFQATT and SNEGSKA (reference sequence). The CDR3 bases are TGCAGTGCCGGAACCTCGACAGCGAGAAGCGATGAGCAGTTCTTC. Its protein product is CSAGTSTARSDEQFF.

The V gene is TRBV10-3, the J gene TRBJ2-7, with D possibly matching TRBD1 (7 bases). V was trimmed by 2 bases and J by 6 bases, leaving 14 bases between them. The CDR3 runs to 14 residues. In germline, CDR1 is ENHRY, CDR2 SYGVKD. The CDR3 region is CAISEGRGATEQYF. The DNA for the CDR3 is TGTGCCATCAGTGAGGGCAGGGGGGCCACCGAGCAGTACTTC.

This clonotype was recorded a few times. The chain uses TRBV11-2 and TRBJ1-2; D perhaps matches TRBD1 (6 bases). CDR1 SGHAT and CDR2 FQNNGV come from the germline V gene. The CDR3 has 15 residues. The V gene lost 1 base and the J gene lost 9 bases, with 18 bases spanning the gap. The CDR3 coding sequence is TGTGCCAGCAGCTTAGCCGGGGGGCGGAAGGGCCGCTACACCTTC. This encodes CASSLAGGRKGRYTF.

The gene calls are TRBV5-6 and TRBJ1-5; D gene uncertain. The end of the DNA is better explained by TRBJ2-3, so the J call may be wrong. This CDR3 is built from 12 residues. Germline V gene sequence: CDR1 SGHDT, CDR2 YYEEEE. DNA of the CDR3: TGTGCCAGCAGCTCCAGTTATCAGCCCCAGTATTTT. Its protein product is CASSSSYQPQYF.

This clonotype was detected a few times. This chain connects TRBV7-9 to TRBJ2-3; 9 nucleotides agree with TRBD1. The CDR3 is made up of 12 amino acids. Germline V gives CDR1 SEHNR, CDR2 FQNEAQ (reference sequence). V trimming: 5 bases; J trimming: 11 bases; junction bases outside the gene matches: 5. CDR3 in amino acids: CASSGTGLGQYF. The CDR3 region has the DNA TGTGCCAGCAGCGGGACAGGGCTCGGGCAGTATTTT.

This clonotype occurred many times. The rearrangement links TRBV5-1 to TRBJ1-1; D is ambiguous. Trimming cost V 0 bases and J 1 base, with 7 bases left between them. Germline V lookup: CDR1 SGHRS, CDR2 YFSETQ. This CDR3 contains 14 residues. The CDR3 coding sequence is TGCGCCAGCAGCTTGGAACGATCGAACACTGAAGCTTTCTTT. This gives the protein CASSLERSNTEAFF.

V and J are TRBV14 and TRBJ2-3; TRBD1 aligns across 10 bases. The germline gives CDR1 SGHDN, CDR2 FVKESK. The trim removed 4 bases at V and 1 base at J, leaving 5 bases unmatched. CDR3 length: 16 residues. The DNA for the CDR3 is TGTGCCAGCAGCCGACATGGGACAGGGGGCACAGATACGCAGTATTTT. Translated, it gives CASSRHGTGGTDTQYF.

The genes are TRBV15 and TRBJ2-1; TRBD2 agrees at 11 bases. Germline CDR1 LNHNV, CDR2 YYDKDF (reference sequence). V was pared by 5 bases and J by 9 bases, with 12 bases of the junction left unmatched. The CDR3 runs to 16 residues. CDR3 sequence reads: CATSSRLAGMFGEQFF. CDR3 bases: TGTGCCACCAGCTCCCGACTAGCGGGAATGTTCGGTGAGCAGTTCTTC.

This clonotype was found many times. The CDR3, as DNA: TGTGCCAGCAGCTTAGCGCCTCGCGGGTTGTACAATGAGCAGTTCTTC. Protein: CASSLAPRGLYNEQFF. V and J are TRBV7-2 and TRBJ2-1, with D perhaps matching TRBD2 (5 bases). The CDR3 length is 16 residues. Per the germline V gene, CDR1 is SGHTA and CDR2 is FQGNSA. V was shortened by 0 bases and J by 4 bases, with 13 bases between the two germline ends.

The gene calls are TRBV20-1 and TRBJ2-1; D assignment may be TRBD1 or TRBD2 (5 bases each). Per the germline V gene, CDR1 is DFQATT and CDR2 is SNEGSKA (reference sequence). Trimming took off 6 bases at V and 1 base at J, with 13 bases between the two ends. The CDR3 extends over 14 amino acids. The DNA of the CDR3 is TGCAGTGCCCCCGGGACGGTTTCCTACAATGAGCAGTTCTTC. This gives the protein CSAPGTVSYNEQFF.

This clonotype was seen more than once but under ten times. For the CDR3, the DNA is TGTGCCAGCGACCGGGACAGGGGGGGCACTGAAGCTTTCTTT. It specifies CASDRDRGGTEAFF. The V gene is TRBV6-1, the J gene TRBJ1-1; 11 bases agree with TRBD1. From germline, CDR1 is MNHNS and CDR2 SASEGT. The CDR3 is 14 residues long. With V trimmed by 8 bases and J by 4 bases, 6 bases remained unmatched.

The sample holds a few counts of this clonotype. The chain uses TRBV6-1 and TRBJ2-3; tentative D call: TRBD2 (5 bases). This CDR3 spans 16 amino acids. Germline V gives CDR1 MNHNS, CDR2 SASEGT. The V end lost 8 bases, the J end lost 6 bases, and 24 bases lay between the germline ends. CDR3 DNA: TGTGCCAGCGGCGACGCGAGACTAAGGAGATCGGATACGCAGTATTTT. Encoded protein: CASGDARLRRSDTQYF.

V gene TRBV6-2 or TRBV6-3 combines with J gene TRBJ2-5, with TRBD2 as a possible D gene (6 bases). V lost 5 bases to trimming and J lost 5 bases, with 9 bases between them. CDR1 is MNHEY and CDR2 is SVGEGT in the germline V gene. The length of the CDR3 is 12 residues. The CDR3 protein is CASSQGGETQYF. CDR3 DNA sequence: TGTGCCAGCAGTCAGGGAGGCGAGACCCAGTACTTC.

This clonotype appeared many times. The gene calls are TRBV7-2 and TRBJ2-4, with TRBD2 identical over 15 bases. The CDR3 sequence is 15 residues long. After removal of 5 bases from V and 9 bases from J, the junction contained 5 bases not matched to a gene. Per the germline V gene, CDR1 is SGHTA and CDR2 is FQGNSA. In DNA, the CDR3 is TGTGCCAGCAGCCCCAGGACTAGCGGGAGGGGCATTCAGTACTTC. As protein: CASSPRTSGRGIQYF. The complete variable domain, with remaining parts taken from reference TRBV7-2 and TRBJ2-4, reads GAGVSQSPSNKVTEKGKDVELRCDPISGHTALYWYRQSLGQGLEFLIYFQGNSAPDKSGLPSDRFSAERTGGSVSTLTIQRTQQEDSAVYLCASSPRTSGRGIQYFGAGTRLSVL.

This clonotype appeared once. This may be a read error: a much more frequent sequence differs by one nucleotide. The chain recombines TRBV4-1 with TRBJ2-1; D is possibly TRBD2 (7 bases). Germline assignment: CDR1 MGHRA and CDR2 YSYEKL. The CDR3 totals 17 residues. With 1 base removed from V and 8 bases from J, the gap between germline ends came to 21 bases. For the CDR3, the DNA is TGCGCCAGCAGCCAAGGGTTAGCGCGGGGGCCCGGCTATGAGCAGTTCTTC. It yields the protein CASSQGLARGPGYEQFF.

This clonotype was picked up a small number of times. The DNA is omitted, as the CDR3 cannot be located on it reliably, and the CDR3 follows TCRdb's listing. V gene TRBV7-2 combines with J gene TRBJ2-7; TRBD1, the table's D call, was not compared with the DNA. Inclusive of both ends, the CDR3 amounts to 15 amino acids. Germline loops: CDR1 SGHTA, CDR2 FQGNSA. CDR3 in amino acids: CASSNFRGLSYEQYF.

V is TRBV7-9 and J is TRBJ2-2; D could derive from TRBD1 or TRBD2 (5 bases each). CDR1 is SEHNR, CDR2 FQNEAQ, per germline (reference sequence). This CDR3 comprises 16 residues. Trimming removed 3 bases at V and 3 bases at J, with 14 bases between. The CDR3 spells CASSFPPGGDTGELFF. For the CDR3, the DNA is TGTGCCAGCAGCTTCCCTCCTGGGGGAGACACCGGGGAGCTGTTTTTT.

The genes are TRBV11-2 and TRBJ2-5; D not certain. Trimming cost V 1 base and J 4 bases, with 10 bases left between them. CDR1 SGHAT and CDR2 FQNNGV come from the germline V gene. This CDR3 comprises 14 residues. CDR3 bases: TGTGCCAGCAGCTTAGTGGGCAGCAGAGAGACCCAGTACTTC. Translating gives CASSLVGSRETQYF.

The rearrangement uses TRBV6-2 or TRBV6-3 and TRBJ2-3, with 9 bases identical to TRBD1. In germline, CDR1 is MNHEY, CDR2 SVGEGT. The CDR3 length is 13 residues. Trimming took 6 bases from V and 10 from J; bases not matched to a gene: 8. Here the CDR3 DNA reads TGTGCCAGCAGGTTCGGGACAGGGCCAGCGCAGTATTTT. Its protein is CASRFGTGPAQYF.

The table lists this clonotype with many counts. This chain connects TRBV7-2 to TRBJ1-1; D possibly corresponds to TRBD1 (6 bases). The CDR3 runs 15 residues. CDR1 SGHTA and CDR2 FQGNSA come from the germline V gene. V lost 1 base and J 1 base, leaving 10 bases between the germline ends. CDR3 sequence: CASSLVGQTNTEAFF. CDR3 DNA: TGTGCCAGCAGCTTAGTCGGACAGACGAACACTGAAGCTTTCTTT.

This clonotype was detected many times. The chain couples TRBV5-5 to TRBJ1-1; TRBD1 agrees at 9 bases. Per germline, CDR1 SGHKS and CDR2 YYEKEE (reference sequence). The ends lost 0 bases at V and 4 bases at J; junction bases unmatched: 13. The CDR3 length is 18 residues. CDR3 sequence: CASSLGVTGGYTGTEAFF. In DNA, the CDR3 is TGTGCCAGCAGCTTGGGGGTCACAGGGGGCTACACAGGCACTGAAGCTTTCTTT.